The source of this T cell receptor (beta chain) is a study of siplizumab effects on memory and regulatory T cells. In the study overall: In pairs, mixed lymphocyte reactions were done either with siplizumab at approximately 1.1 ug/mL or without any drug present.

General observations from the study: Unstimulated subsets contained matches for only a minor fraction of alloreactive clones.

With 0 bases removed from V and 0 bases from J, the gap between germline ends came to 6 bases. CDR1 is MNHEY, CDR2 SVGAGI, per germline. The CDR3 has 14 amino acids. The mixed lymphocyte reaction cells were cocultured at 37°C for roughly 6 days. Libraries were prepared by immunoSEQ multiplex PCR; TCRdb keeps only in-frame clonotypes and omits some of them. The repertoire includes over 4,000 clones, about 47% of them detected once, and about 3.8% sits in the top ten. About this clone: Its antigen is unknown.

This receptor was taken from a human donor in good health; the cells came from an allogeneic mixed lymphocyte reaction. Some clones in this sample may be carry-over from other donors' samples. Sequencing was done on a sample of CFSE-low (dividing) CD4+ T cells sorted from an allogeneic mixed lymphocyte reaction. V is TRBV6-5 and J is TRBJ2-7; D call uncertain. In DNA form, the CDR3 reads TGTGCCAGCAGTTACTCAAGTGTCTCCTACGAGCAGTACTTC. Translation: CASSYSSVSYEQYF.